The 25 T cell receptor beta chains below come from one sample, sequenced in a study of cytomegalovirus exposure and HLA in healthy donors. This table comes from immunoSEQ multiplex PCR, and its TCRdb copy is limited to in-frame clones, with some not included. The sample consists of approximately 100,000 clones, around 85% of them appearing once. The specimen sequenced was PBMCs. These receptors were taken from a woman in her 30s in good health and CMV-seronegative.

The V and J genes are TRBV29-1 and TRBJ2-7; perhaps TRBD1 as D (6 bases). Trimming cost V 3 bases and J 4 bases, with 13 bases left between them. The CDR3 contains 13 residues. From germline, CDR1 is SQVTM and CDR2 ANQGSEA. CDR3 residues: CSVDVTGSYEQYF. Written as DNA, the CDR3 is TGCAGCGTTGATGTTACAGGGAGTTACGAGCAGTACTTC.

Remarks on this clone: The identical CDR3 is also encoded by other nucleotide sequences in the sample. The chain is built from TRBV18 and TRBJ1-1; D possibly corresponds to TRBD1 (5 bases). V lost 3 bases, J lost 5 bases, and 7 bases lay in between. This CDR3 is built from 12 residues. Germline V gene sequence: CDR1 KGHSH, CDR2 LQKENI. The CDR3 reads CASSPGTTEAFF. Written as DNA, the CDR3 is TGTGCCAGCTCACCCGGGACTACTGAAGCTTTCTTT.

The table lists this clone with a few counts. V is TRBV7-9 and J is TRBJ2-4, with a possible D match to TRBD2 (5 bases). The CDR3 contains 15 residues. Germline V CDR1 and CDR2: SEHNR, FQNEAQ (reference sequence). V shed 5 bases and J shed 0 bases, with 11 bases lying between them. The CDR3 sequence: CASSHAGIAKNIQYF. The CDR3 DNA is TGTGCCAGCAGCCACGCCGGGATAGCCAAAAACATTCAGTACTTC.

As DNA, the CDR3 is TGTGCCAGCAGCCGGACTAGCGGTACCTGGGAGACCCAGTACTTC. Amino acid sequence: CASSRTSGTWETQYF. This rearrangement joins TRBV7-9 to TRBJ2-5, with 10 bases matching TRBD2. Per the germline V gene, CDR1 is SEHNR and CDR2 is FQNEAQ (reference sequence). This CDR3 is built from 15 residues. Germline trimming cut 5 bases from V and 5 bases from J; bases unmatched to any gene: 8.

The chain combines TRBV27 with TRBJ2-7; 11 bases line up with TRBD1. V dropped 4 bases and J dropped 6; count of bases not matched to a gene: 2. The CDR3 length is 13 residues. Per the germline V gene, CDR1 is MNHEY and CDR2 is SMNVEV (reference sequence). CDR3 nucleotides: TGTGCCAGCAGTTGGACAGGGGGCGGCGAGCAGTACTTC. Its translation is CASSWTGGGEQYF.

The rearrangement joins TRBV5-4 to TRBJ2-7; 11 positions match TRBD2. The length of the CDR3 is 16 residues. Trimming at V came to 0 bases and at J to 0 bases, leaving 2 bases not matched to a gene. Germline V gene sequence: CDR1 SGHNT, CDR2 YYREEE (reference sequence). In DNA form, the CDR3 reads TGTGCCAGCAGCTTGGGCGGGACTAGCGGCTCCTACGAGCAGTACTTC. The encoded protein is CASSLGGTSGSYEQYF.

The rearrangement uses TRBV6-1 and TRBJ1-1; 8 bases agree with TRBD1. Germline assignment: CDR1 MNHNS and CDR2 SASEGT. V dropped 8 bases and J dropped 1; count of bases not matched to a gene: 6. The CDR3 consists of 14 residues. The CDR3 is CASLEGQGNTEAFF. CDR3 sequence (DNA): TGTGCCAGCCTAGAAGGACAGGGGAACACTGAAGCTTTCTTT.

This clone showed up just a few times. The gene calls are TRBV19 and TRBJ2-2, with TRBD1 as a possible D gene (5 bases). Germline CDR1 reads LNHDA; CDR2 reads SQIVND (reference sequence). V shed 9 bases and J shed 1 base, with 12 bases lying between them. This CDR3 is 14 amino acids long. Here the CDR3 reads CASSRQLNTGELFF. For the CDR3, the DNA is TGTGCCAGCTCCCGACAGCTGAACACCGGGGAGCTGTTTTTT.

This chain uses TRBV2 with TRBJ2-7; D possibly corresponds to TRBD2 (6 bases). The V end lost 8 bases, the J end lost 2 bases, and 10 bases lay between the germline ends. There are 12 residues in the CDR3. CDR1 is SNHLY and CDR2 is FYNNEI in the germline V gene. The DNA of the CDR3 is TGTGCCAGCTGGCGGGGAGCCTACGAGCAGTACTTC. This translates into CASWRGAYEQYF. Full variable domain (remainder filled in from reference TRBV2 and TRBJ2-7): EPEVTQTPSHQVTQMGQEVILRCVPISNHLYFYWYRQILGQKVEFLVSFYNNEISEKSEIFDDQFSVERPDGSNFTLKIRSTKLEDSAMYFCASWRGAYEQYFGPGTRLTVT.

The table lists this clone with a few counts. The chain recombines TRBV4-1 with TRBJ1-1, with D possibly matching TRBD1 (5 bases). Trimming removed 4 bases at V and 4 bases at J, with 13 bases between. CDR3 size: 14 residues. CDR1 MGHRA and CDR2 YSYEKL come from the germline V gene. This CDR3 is CASSLGAAPTEAFF. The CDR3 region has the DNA TGCGCCAGCAGCCTTGGGGCGGCTCCCACTGAAGCTTTCTTT.

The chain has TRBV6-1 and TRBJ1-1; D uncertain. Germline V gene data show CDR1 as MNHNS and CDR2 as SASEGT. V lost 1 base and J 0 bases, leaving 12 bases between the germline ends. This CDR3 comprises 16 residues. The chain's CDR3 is CASSEGLWRVNTEAFF. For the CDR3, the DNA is TGTGCCAGCAGTGAAGGTCTTTGGCGGGTGAACACTGAAGCTTTCTTT.

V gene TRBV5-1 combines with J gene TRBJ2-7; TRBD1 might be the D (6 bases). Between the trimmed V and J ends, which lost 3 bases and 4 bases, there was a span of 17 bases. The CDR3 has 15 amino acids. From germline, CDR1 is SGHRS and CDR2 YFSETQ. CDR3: CASSYPDRTDYEQYF. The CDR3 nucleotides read TGCGCCAGCAGCTACCCCGACAGGACAGATTACGAGCAGTACTTC.

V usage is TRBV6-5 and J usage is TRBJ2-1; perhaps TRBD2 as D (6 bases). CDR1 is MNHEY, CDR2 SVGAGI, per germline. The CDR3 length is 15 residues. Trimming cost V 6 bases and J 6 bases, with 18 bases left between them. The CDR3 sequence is CASSPFGEVGNEQFF. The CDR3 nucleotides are TGTGCCAGCAGCCCCTTTGGGGAGGTAGGCAATGAGCAGTTCTTC.

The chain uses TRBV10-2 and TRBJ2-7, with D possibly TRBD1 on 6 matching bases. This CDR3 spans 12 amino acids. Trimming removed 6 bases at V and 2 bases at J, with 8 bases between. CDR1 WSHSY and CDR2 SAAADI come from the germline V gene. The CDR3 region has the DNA TGCGCCAGCAGCGGGGACACCTACGAGCAGTACTTC. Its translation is CASSGDTYEQYF.

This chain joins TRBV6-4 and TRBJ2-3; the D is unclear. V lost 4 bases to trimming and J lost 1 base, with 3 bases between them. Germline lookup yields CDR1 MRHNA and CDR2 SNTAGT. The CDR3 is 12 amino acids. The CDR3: CASSGGTDTQYF. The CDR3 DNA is TGTGCCAGCAGTGGAGGCACAGATACGCAGTATTTT.

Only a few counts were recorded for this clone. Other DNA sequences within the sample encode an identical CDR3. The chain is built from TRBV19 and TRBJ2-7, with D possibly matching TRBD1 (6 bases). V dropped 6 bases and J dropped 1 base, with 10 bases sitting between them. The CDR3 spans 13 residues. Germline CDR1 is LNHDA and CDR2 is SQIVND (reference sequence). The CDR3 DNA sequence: TGTGCCAGTAGCCTGGACAGTTCCTACGAGCAGTACTTC. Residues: CASSLDSSYEQYF.

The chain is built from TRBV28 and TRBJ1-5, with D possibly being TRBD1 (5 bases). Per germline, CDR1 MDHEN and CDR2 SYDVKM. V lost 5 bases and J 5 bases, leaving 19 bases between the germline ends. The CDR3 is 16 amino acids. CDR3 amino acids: CASSGASSRDDQPQHF. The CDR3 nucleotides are TGTGCCAGCAGTGGGGCGAGTTCCCGAGATGATCAGCCCCAGCATTTT. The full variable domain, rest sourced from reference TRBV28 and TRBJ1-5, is DVKVTQSSRYLVKRTGEKVFLECVQDMDHENMFWYRQDPGLGLRLIYFSYDVKMKEKGDIPEGYSVSREKKERFSLILESASTNQTSMYLCASSGASSRDDQPQHFGDGTRLSIL.

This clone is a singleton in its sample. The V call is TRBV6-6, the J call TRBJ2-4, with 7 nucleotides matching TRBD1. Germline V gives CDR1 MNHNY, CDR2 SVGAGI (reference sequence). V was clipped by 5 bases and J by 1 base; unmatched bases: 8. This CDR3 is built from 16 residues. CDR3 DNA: TGTGCCAGCAGTCCCCCAGACAGGGAGGCCAAAAACATTCAGTACTTC. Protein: CASSPPDREAKNIQYF.

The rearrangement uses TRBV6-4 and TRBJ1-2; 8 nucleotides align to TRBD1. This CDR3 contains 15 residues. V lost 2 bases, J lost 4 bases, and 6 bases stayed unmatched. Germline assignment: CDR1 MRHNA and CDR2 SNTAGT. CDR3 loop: CASSDGQGEAYGYTF. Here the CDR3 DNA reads TGTGCCAGCAGTGACGGACAGGGCGAGGCCTATGGCTACACCTTC.

CDR3 amino acids: CASSLAPGGMDTGELFF. CDR3 nucleotide sequence: TGTGCCAGCAGCTTAGCGCCAGGGGGCATGGACACCGGGGAGCTGTTTTTT. The chain carries TRBV7-9 and TRBJ2-2; TRBD1 aligns across 8 bases. The CDR3 extends over 17 amino acids. V dropped 0 bases and J dropped 3; count of bases not matched to a gene: 6. Germline assignment: CDR1 SEHNR and CDR2 FQNEAQ (reference sequence).

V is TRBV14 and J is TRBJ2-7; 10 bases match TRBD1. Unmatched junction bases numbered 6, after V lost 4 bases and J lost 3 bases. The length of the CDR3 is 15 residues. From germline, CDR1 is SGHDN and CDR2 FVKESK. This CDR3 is CASSLGQGRHYEQYF. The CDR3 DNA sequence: TGTGCCAGCAGCCTGGGACAGGGGAGACACTACGAGCAGTACTTC.

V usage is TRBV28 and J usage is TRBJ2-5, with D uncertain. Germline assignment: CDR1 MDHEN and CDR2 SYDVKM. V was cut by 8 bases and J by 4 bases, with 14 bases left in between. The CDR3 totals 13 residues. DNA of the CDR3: TGTGCCAGCTGTTCGACTGCTAGAGAGACCCAGTACTTC. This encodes CASCSTARETQYF.

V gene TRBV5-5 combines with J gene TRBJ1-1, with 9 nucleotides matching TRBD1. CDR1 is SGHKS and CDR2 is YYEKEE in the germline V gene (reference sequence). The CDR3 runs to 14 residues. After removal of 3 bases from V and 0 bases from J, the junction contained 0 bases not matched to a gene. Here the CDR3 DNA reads TGTGCCAGCAGCTGGGACAGGGTGAACACTGAAGCTTTCTTT. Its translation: CASSWDRVNTEAFF.

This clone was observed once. The CDR3 spells CASSQRTGGRSPLHF. CDR3 coding DNA: TGTGCCAGCAGCCAACGGACAGGGGGGCGTTCACCCCTCCACTTT. The chain has TRBV11-2 and TRBJ1-6, with TRBD1 matching 10 bases. Germline assignment: CDR1 SGHAT and CDR2 FQNNGV. V trimming: 5 bases; J trimming: 9 bases; junction bases outside the gene matches: 7. CDR3 length equals 15 residues.

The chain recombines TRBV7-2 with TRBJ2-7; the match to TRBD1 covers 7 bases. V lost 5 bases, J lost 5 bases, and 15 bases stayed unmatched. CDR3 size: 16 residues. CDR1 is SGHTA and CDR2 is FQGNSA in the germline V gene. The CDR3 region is CASSPGARGLAHEQYF. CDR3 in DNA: TGTGCCAGCAGCCCTGGGGCGAGGGGGCTTGCCCACGAGCAGTACTTC.